This is a list of T cell receptor beta chains from one sample in a study of beta chain features in type 1 diabetes. The protocol was immunoSEQ multiplex PCR, while the TCRdb copy is restricted to in-frame clones and leaves out a portion. The sample has 250,000 to 400,000 clones; approximately 15% are singletons. The specimen was central memory CD4+ T cells from blood. Receptors originate from a man in his thirties or forties in good health. CDR3s include the opening cysteine and the closing phenylalanine or tryptophan. D genes are given only for firm matches. Clone size is stated in some rows and not others, as once, few, many or a class when expanded.

j_gene	v_gene	d_gene	abundance	CDR3nt	CDR3aa
TRBJ1-6	TRBV19	-	few	TGTGCCAGTAGTCTGTATGGCCCCCTCCACTTT	CASSLYGPLHF
TRBJ2-5	TRBV6-1	-	-	TGTGCCAGCAGCCACCAAAATCAAGAGACCCAGTACTTC	CASSHQNQETQYF
TRBJ2-5	TRBV11-2	-	-	TGTGCCAGCAGCTTTCTGCAAGAGACCCAGTACTTC	CASSFLQETQYF
TRBJ1-6	TRBV19	TRBD1	few	TGTGCCAGTAGTATTGCCAGGGGGTATAATTCACCCCTCCACTTT	CASSIARGYNSPLHF
TRBJ2-4	TRBV11-2	TRBD2	-	TGTGCCAGCAGCTTAGATCATCTTTCCGGCGGGAGGCCTCAGTACTTC	CASSLDHLSGGRPQYF
TRBJ1-2	TRBV4-3	TRBD1	many	TGCGCCAGCAGCCAAGGGACAGGGGGCCTTGGCTACACCTTC	CASSQGTGGLGYTF
TRBJ1-1	TRBV7-8	-	few	TGTGCCAGCAGCAGGGGTCGGAACACTGAAGCTTTCTTT	CASSRGRNTEAFF
TRBJ2-7	TRBV5-6	-	many	TGTGCCAGCGCCCGCTTATCCTCCTACGAGCAGTACTTC	CASARLSSYEQYF
TRBJ2-1	TRBV7-2	-	-	TGTGCCAGCAGCTTATTTGGAGGGGACAATGAGCAGTTCTTC	CASSLFGGDNEQFF
TRBJ2-7	TRBV6-6	-	-	TGTGCCAGCAGTCCTAGGGGCGAGCAGTACTTC	CASSPRGEQYF
TRBJ2-1	TRBV10-3	TRBD2	-	TGTGCCATCAGTGAGTCTCGGGGGAGGGTCTACAATGAGCAGTTCTTC	CAISESRGRVYNEQFF
TRBJ1-4	TRBV5-1	-	-	TGCGCCAGCTCGAGGGGGGAGACTAATGAAAAACTGTTTTTT	CASSRGETNEKLFF
TRBJ2-3	TRBV9	-	-	TGTGCCAGCAGCGTAGGTCGGCGGGCCTACACAGATACGCAGTATTTT	CASSVGRRAYTDTQYF
TRBJ2-3	TRBV5-5	TRBD2	-	TGTGCCAGCAGCTTCGCCCTCTTACCGGGGGGATATGTCACAGATACGCAGTATTTT	CASSFALLPGGYVTDTQYF
TRBJ2-1	TRBV19	TRBD2	-	TGTGCCAGTAGTCTACGGACTAGCGGAGTCAATGAGCAGTTCTTC	CASSLRTSGVNEQFF
TRBJ2-7	TRBV6-5	-	-	TGTGCCGTTCGATTAAGGGGGTTGGGGCACTTC	CAVRLRGLGHF
TRBJ1-4	TRBV30	-	-	TGTGCCTGGGAGGAAGGGGCCGAAAAACTGTTTTTT	CAWEEGAEKLFF
TRBJ1-3	TRBV5-5	-	many	TGTGCCAGCAGCTTGTCTTCTCACGGGACTGGAAACACCATATATTTT	CASSLSSHGTGNTIYF
TRBJ2-1	TRBV11-2	TRBD2	few	TGTGCCAGCACCTCAAGCGGGAGCTCCTACAATGAGCAGTTCTTC	CASTSSGSSYNEQFF
TRBJ1-2	TRBV7-2	-	-	TGTGCCAGCACCGCCGGGACCGTGTATGGCTACACCTTC	CASTAGTVYGYTF
TRBJ2-6	TRBV4-3	-	few	TGCGCCAGCAGCCAAGATACCGGCAACAACCAATTCTCTGGGGCCAACGTCCTGACTTTC	CASSQDTGNNQFSGANVLTF
TRBJ2-7	TRBV2	TRBD1	few	TGTGCCAGCAGTGCCGGGACAGGAAACTACGAGCAGTACTTC	CASSAGTGNYEQYF
TRBJ2-5	TRBV5-1	-	-	TGCGCCAGCAGCGCGGGGTCGGAAGAGACCCAGTACTTC	CASSAGSEETQYF
TRBJ2-1	TRBV7-9	-	-	TGTGCCAGCAGCTCTCTACAGGGTATGAGTGAGCAGTTCTTC	CASSSLQGMSEQFF
TRBJ2-5	TRBV10-1	-	-	TGCGCCAGCAGTACGGGACTCAACACCCAGTACTTC	CASSTGLNTQYF
TRBJ2-1	TRBV6-1	-	-	TGTGCCATCAGGAGGTCTTTGGAGTCCCACAATGAGCAGTTCTTC	CAIRRSLESHNEQFF
TRBJ1-2	TRBV7-6	-	many	TGTGCCAGCAGCCCCGGGACCTCCTCGGGCTATGGCTACACCTTC	CASSPGTSSGYGYTF
TRBJ1-3	TRBV9	-	few	TGTGCCAGCAGCACCCAGGGGAACTCTGGAAACACCATATATTTT	CASSTQGNSGNTIYF
TRBJ2-4	TRBV9	-	-	TGTGCCAGCAGCCAAGGTGCGGGGCCCCAAAACATTCAGTACTTC	CASSQGAGPQNIQYF
TRBJ2-1	TRBV11-2	-	few	TGCGCCAGCAGCCAAGCATTACCGAAGGGCGATGAGCAGTTCTTC	CASSQALPKGDEQFF
TRBJ2-3	TRBV7-2	TRBD2	-	TGTGCCAGCAATTTTGGGGCGGGAGGTTGGTCGGATACGCAGTATTTT	CASNFGAGGWSDTQYF
TRBJ1-2	TRBV9	-	few	TGTGCCAGCAGCGTAGTAGGGAGTGGCTACACCTTC	CASSVVGSGYTF
TRBJ1-4	TRBV7-2	-	few	TGTGCCAGCAGCTCACTACAGGGAGGGAAACTGTTTTTT	CASSSLQGGKLFF
TRBJ2-5	TRBV5-6	-	-	TGTGCCAGCAGCTTCCTAAACATTCAAGAGACCCAGTACTTC	CASSFLNIQETQYF
TRBJ1-1	TRBV10-3	-	-	TGTGCCATCAGTGTAGAGGGGACTGAAGCTTTCTTT	CAISVEGTEAFF
TRBJ2-3	TRBV7-2	-	-	TGTGCCAGCAGCTCTAGGCCGACAGATACGCAGTATTTT	CASSSRPTDTQYF
TRBJ1-1	TRBV10-3	TRBD1	-	TGTGCCATCAGCGTAGGACAGGGGGACGGTAGCACTGAAGCTTTCTTT	CAISVGQGDGSTEAFF
TRBJ2-1	TRBV5-4	TRBD2	-	TGTGCCAGCAGCTTGTTTGCGGGGGGGCTTTTATATGAGCAGTTCTTC	CASSLFAGGLLYEQFF
TRBJ1-5	TRBV5-6	-	-	TGTGCCAGCAGCTTTAAGGCGGACACAGGGAATCAGCCCCAGCATTTT	CASSFKADTGNQPQHF
TRBJ1-1	TRBV5-1	-	few	TGCGCCAGCAGCTTGGACCGGCTGAACACTGAAGCTTTCTTT	CASSLDRLNTEAFF
TRBJ2-1	TRBV18	TRBD2	-	TGTGCCAGCTCACTTGGGAGGGCGGCCAATGAGCAGTTCTTC	CASSLGRAANEQFF
TRBJ1-3	TRBV25-1	-	few	TGTGCCAGCACCCCGCCTGGGGTAGGAAACACCATATATTTT	CASTPPGVGNTIYF
TRBJ2-2	TRBV7-3	-	few	TGTGCCAGCAGCTTAGGAGGCAGGTCTTTGAACACCGGGGAGCTGTTTTTT	CASSLGGRSLNTGELFF
TRBJ2-1	TRBV7-8	TRBD2	few	TGTGCCAGCAGCTTGACAAGGACTAGCGGGAGATACAATGAGCAGTTCTTC	CASSLTRTSGRYNEQFF
TRBJ1-1	TRBV27	-	-	TGTGCCAGCAGAACGGTCGGGACTGAAGCTTTCTTT	CASRTVGTEAFF
TRBJ2-1	TRBV1	-	few	TGCACCAGCAGCCAAACGTTAGGGACTAGCGGGGGTAATGAGCAGTTCTTC	CTSSQTLGTSGGNEQFF
TRBJ2-6	TRBV5-4	-	-	TGTGCCAGCAGCTTAAGCTCTGGGGCCAACGTCCTGACTTTC	CASSLSSGANVLTF
TRBJ2-6	TRBV19	TRBD2	-	TGTGCCAGTAGTATATCGGGAGGGGCTGGGGCCAACGTCCTGACTTTC	CASSISGGAGANVLTF
TRBJ2-4	TRBV12-5	TRBD1	-	TGTGCTAGTGGACCGGGACAGGGGTATGGAAACATTCAGTACTTC	CASGPGQGYGNIQYF
TRBJ2-1	TRBV29-1	-	few	TGCAGCGTTGAGGCGGGGGCGTACAATGAGCAGTTCTTC	CSVEAGAYNEQFF
TRBJ1-2	TRBV10-3	TRBD1	many	TGTGCCAGCACGGAGGGGGCGGGGGATGGCTACACCTTC	CASTEGAGDGYTF
TRBJ2-1	TRBV5-1	TRBD2	-	TGCGCCAGCAGCCCGGGACTAGCGGTGGCTACCTACAATGAGCAGTTCTTC	CASSPGLAVATYNEQFF
TRBJ2-3	TRBV11-2	-	few	TGTGCCAGCAGCTTCTCTGGTATACCAGATACGCAGTATTTT	CASSFSGIPDTQYF
TRBJ2-1	TRBV5-6	-	few	TGTGCCAGCAGCTTGGTGCAGGGGGGCCTTAGCTCCTACAATGAGCAGTTCTTC	CASSLVQGGLSSYNEQFF
TRBJ1-1	TRBV6-1	-	few	TGTGCCAGCAGTGAAAAGATAATGGCGACTGAAGCTTTCTTT	CASSEKIMATEAFF
TRBJ2-3	TRBV29-1	TRBD1	-	TGCAGCGTTGGGGTCGTACAGGGGCTTAGCACAGATACGCAGTATTTT	CSVGVVQGLSTDTQYF
TRBJ2-3	TRBV9	-	few	TGTGCCAGCAGCGTAGATCAGCGGGCCGATACGCAGTATTTT	CASSVDQRADTQYF
TRBJ2-5	TRBV7-2	-	-	TGTGCCAGCACCCTCGGGACTGCCCGGACCCAGTACTTC	CASTLGTARTQYF
TRBJ2-7	TRBV29-1	-	-	TGCAGCGTTGTTTCGGGACACCTCACCTACGAGCAGTACTTC	CSVVSGHLTYEQYF
TRBJ2-3	TRBV23-1	TRBD2	few	TGCGCCAGCAGCCCTAGCGGAAGCACAGATACGCAGTATTTT	CASSPSGSTDTQYF